The 4 T cell receptor beta chains in this list originate from one sample, sequenced in a study. TCRdb processed the reads anew with MiXCR; each CDR3 protein has one entry. Here the sample table reports 75 to 90 distinct CDR3 sequences. Input material: CD8+ T cells (not recorded whether cultured). These receptors were collected from a female donor.

Of note for this clonotype: With a much larger clone just one base away, this may be a read error. This sequence joins TRBV27 and TRBJ2-2; 8 positions agree with TRBD1. The CDR3 covers 12 residues. Germline CDR1 is MNHEY and CDR2 is SMNVEV (reference sequence). The CDR3 sequence is CASRQGPGGLFF. The CDR3 nucleotides read TGTGCCAGTAGACAGGGGCCCGGGGGGCTGTTTTTT.

This clonotype came up a few times. The chain combines TRBV27 with TRBJ2-5; D remains unclear. The CDR3 contains 17 residues. Germline V gene lookup returns CDR1 MNHEY and CDR2 SMNVEV (reference sequence). Trimming took off 8 bases at V and 4 bases at J, with 26 bases between the two ends. CDR3 loop: CASPPRHKYLPGETQYF. The CDR3 DNA reads TGTGCCAGCCCGCCGAGACACAAGTACCTACCGGGAGAGACCCAGTACTTC.

Remarks on this clonotype: Possible read error: a much larger clone is one base away. This chain joins TRBV6-5 and TRBJ2-5; D is ambiguous. Germline loops: CDR1 MNHEY, CDR2 SVGAGI. This CDR3 is built from 13 residues. CDR3 region: CAGSYSGGETQYF. The DNA of the CDR3 is TGTGCCGGCAGTTACTCTGGCGGAGAGACCCAGTACTTC.

This chain joins TRBV7-8 and TRBJ2-1, with TRBD2 as a possible D gene (7 bases). Trimming shortened V by 3 bases and J by 2 bases, and 17 bases separated the two germline ends. Per germline, CDR1 SGHVS and CDR2 FQNEAQ. The CDR3 extends over 17 amino acids. The CDR3 reads CASSFYFAGAPYNEQFF. The CDR3 DNA follows: TGTGCCAGCAGCTTCTACTTCGCGGGGGCCCCCTACAATGAGCAGTTCTTC.